The 15 T cell receptor beta chains listed next were all sequenced from one sample in a study of CD4+ T cells in melanoma. The table came from immunoSEQ multiplex PCR; TCRdb's copy has only in-frame clones and leaves some out. The sample has 13,000 or so clones; approximately 71% are singletons. Sequenced: cells from a culture (not recorded whether cultured in vitro). The source of these receptors is a human donor with melanoma.

The V call is TRBV4-1, the J call TRBJ2-1; TRBD2 aligns across 14 bases. After removal of 4 bases from V and 4 bases from J, the junction contained 6 bases not matched to a gene. This CDR3 contains 17 residues. Per the germline V gene, CDR1 is MGHRA and CDR2 is YSYEKL. CDR3 in amino acids: CASSPRLAGGTYNEQFF. The DNA of the CDR3 is TGCGCCAGCAGCCCTCGACTAGCGGGGGGGACTTACAATGAGCAGTTCTTC.

The chain combines TRBV7-2 with TRBJ1-2; the D gene is possibly TRBD1 (6 bases). CDR3 size: 17 residues. Trimming took off 5 bases at V and 2 bases at J, with 21 bases between the two ends. Germline V lookup: CDR1 SGHTA, CDR2 FQGNSA. As DNA, the CDR3 is TGTGCCAGCAGCCCGCAGGGGCTCCTTCGCTCCAACTATGGCTACACCTTC. It codes for CASSPQGLLRSNYGYTF.

The chain employs TRBV7-2 and TRBJ2-5, with a weak D call TRBD1 (5 bases). CDR1 and CDR2 (germline): SGHTA, FQGNSA. The CDR3 covers 15 residues. The germline V and J ends were trimmed by 5 bases and 1 base, with 14 bases remaining between them. This CDR3 is CASSRASGRQETQYF. The DNA of the CDR3 is TGTGCCAGCAGCCGAGCCTCAGGGCGCCAAGAGACCCAGTACTTC.

The V and J genes are TRBV7-3 and TRBJ2-3; D possibly corresponds to TRBD1 (6 bases). V was pared by 4 bases and J by 4 bases, with 9 bases between. Looked up from germline, CDR1 is SGHTA and CDR2 is FQGTGA. The CDR3 totals 13 residues. The CDR3 DNA is TGTGCCAGCAGCTGGAACAGGGCAGATACGCAGTATTTT. It codes for CASSWNRADTQYF. Looking up the rest from reference TRBV7-3 and TRBJ2-3 gives the full variable domain: GAGVSQTPSNKVTEKGKYVELRCDPISGHTALYWYRQSLGQGPEFLIYFQGTGAADDSGLPNDRFFAVRPEGSVSTLKIQRTERGDSAVYLCASSWNRADTQYFGPGTRLTVL.

The V call is TRBV2, the J call TRBJ2-7; maybe TRBD2 (5 bases). This CDR3 has 12 residues. V was cut by 7 bases and J by 3 bases, with 10 bases left in between. Germline V lookup: CDR1 SNHLY, CDR2 FYNNEI. CDR3 nucleotides: TGTGCCAGCAAACTAGAAAACTACGAGCAGTACTTC. Residues: CASKLENYEQYF. The full variable domain, completed using reference TRBV2 and TRBJ2-7, is EPEVTQTPSHQVTQMGQEVILRCVPISNHLYFYWYRQILGQKVEFLVSFYNNEISEKSEIFDDQFSVERPDGSNFTLKIRSTKLEDSAMYFCASKLENYEQYFGPGTRLTVT.

This rearrangement joins TRBV5-4 to TRBJ2-7; possible D gene TRBD1, 7 bases. V was trimmed by 4 bases and J by 7 bases, leaving 18 bases between them. Per the germline V gene, CDR1 is SGHNT and CDR2 is YYREEE (reference sequence). The CDR3 contains 14 residues. The CDR3 DNA reads TGTGCCAGCAGCCCCTCAGGGGGGCGTAGTGAGCAGTACTTC. Translation: CASSPSGGRSEQYF.

This chain uses TRBV5-8 with TRBJ1-4; 10 bases match TRBD1. CDR3 size: 13 residues. Per the germline V gene, CDR1 is SGHTS and CDR2 is YDEGEE. Trimming cost V 10 bases and J 10 bases; bases outside gene matches: 10. DNA for the CDR3: TGTGCCTGCGGCGGGACAGGGGAGGCAAAACTGTTTTTT. Translated, it gives CACGGTGEAKLFF. The full variable domain, in which reference TRBV5-8 and TRBJ1-4 provide the parts outside the CDR3, is EAGVTQSPTHLIKTRGQQATLRCSPISGHTSVYWYQQALGLGLQFLLWYDEGEERNRGNFPPRFSGRQFPNYSSELNVNALELEDSALYLCACGGTGEAKLFFGSGTQLSVL.

The CDR3 region is CATRQGATGELFF. The CDR3 nucleotides read TGTGCCACCCGACAGGGGGCGACCGGGGAGCTGTTTTTT. The chain recombines TRBV2 with TRBJ2-2; 10 nucleotides align to TRBD1. The CDR3 length is 13 residues. V lost 10 bases to trimming and J lost 5 bases; unmatched junction nucleotides: 4. The germline V gene has CDR1 SNHLY and CDR2 FYNNEI.

This chain connects TRBV5-1 to TRBJ2-3; 8 positions match TRBD1. V lost 4 bases, J lost 6 bases, and 7 bases stayed unmatched. CDR1 is SGHRS, CDR2 YFSETQ, per germline. This CDR3 is built from 14 residues. CDR3 coding DNA: TGCGCCAGCAGCCCATCGACAGGGGCTGATACGCAGTATTTT. Translation gives CASSPSTGADTQYF.

This chain connects TRBV25-1 to TRBJ1-2, with no clear D. The CDR3 loop spans 11 amino acids. The germline V gene has CDR1 MGHDK and CDR2 SYGVNS. V was trimmed by 3 bases and J by 5 bases, leaving 4 bases between them. The CDR3 sequence is CASSDGYGYTF. The CDR3 DNA sequence: TGTGCCAGCAGTGACGGTTATGGCTACACCTTC.

The V and J genes are TRBV19 and TRBJ2-5, with unresolved D. Germline V gene sequence: CDR1 LNHDA, CDR2 SQIVND (reference sequence). Deletions cut 1 base from V and 1 base from J, with 7 bases between. CDR3 length: 14 amino acids. The CDR3 DNA is TGTGCCAGTAGTATAGCGGCGTCCCAAGAGACCCAGTACTTC. It yields the protein CASSIAASQETQYF. Full variable domain (missing parts from reference TRBV19 and TRBJ2-5): DGGITQSPKYLFRKEGQNVTLSCEQNLNHDAMYWYRQDPGQGLRLIYYSQIVNDFQKGDIAEGYSVSREKKESFPLTVTSAQKNPTAFYLCASSIAASQETQYFGPGTRLLVL.

The chain has TRBV27 and TRBJ2-3; D might be TRBD2 (5 bases). Trimming pared 7 bases from V and 3 bases from J, leaving 11 bases between. Germline CDR1 and CDR2: MNHEY and SMNVEV (reference sequence). The CDR3 has 13 residues. CDR3 region: CASKRVGTDTQYF. The CDR3 bases are TGTGCCAGCAAGAGGGTCGGAACAGATACGCAGTATTTT.

The V gene is TRBV27, the J gene TRBJ1-2, with a weak D call TRBD1 (6 bases). CDR1 is MNHEY and CDR2 is SMNVEV in the germline V gene (reference sequence). V shed 1 base and J shed 4 bases, with 19 bases lying between them. The CDR3 covers 17 residues. For the CDR3, the DNA is TGTGCCAGCAGTTTATTACAGGGTACAGGTTCGTTCTATGGCTACACCTTC. This encodes CASSLLQGTGSFYGYTF.

The chain couples TRBV29-1 to TRBJ1-1; D is uncertain. This CDR3 region has 8 residues. The germline V and J ends were trimmed by 5 bases and 11 bases, with 6 bases remaining between them. CDR1 SQVTM and CDR2 ANQGSEA come from the germline V gene. CDR3 DNA sequence: TGCAGCGTTCTAGGTGCTTTCTTT. This gives the protein CSVLGAFF.

The DNA for the CDR3 is TGTGCCAGCAGTACTAGCAATGAGCAGTTCTTC. This sequence encodes CASSTSNEQFF. The chain recombines TRBV7-3 with TRBJ2-1, with D perhaps TRBD2 (5 bases). V dropped 6 bases and J dropped 6 bases, with 6 bases sitting between them. The germline gives CDR1 SGHTA, CDR2 FQGTGA. The CDR3 runs 11 residues. Full variable domain (missing parts from reference TRBV7-3 and TRBJ2-1): GAGVSQTPSNKVTEKGKYVELRCDPISGHTALYWYRQSLGQGPEFLIYFQGTGAADDSGLPNDRFFAVRPEGSVSTLKIQRTERGDSAVYLCASSTSNEQFFGPGTRLTVL.